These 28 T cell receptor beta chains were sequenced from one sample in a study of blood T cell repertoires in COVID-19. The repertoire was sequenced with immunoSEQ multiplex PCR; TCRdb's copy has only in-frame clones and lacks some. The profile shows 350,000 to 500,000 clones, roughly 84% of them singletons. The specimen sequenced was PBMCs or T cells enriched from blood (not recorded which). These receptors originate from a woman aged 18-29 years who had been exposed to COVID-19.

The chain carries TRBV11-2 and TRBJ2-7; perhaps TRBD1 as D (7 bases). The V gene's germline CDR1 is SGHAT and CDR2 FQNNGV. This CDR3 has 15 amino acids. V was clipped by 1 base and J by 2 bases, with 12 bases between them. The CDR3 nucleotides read TGTGCCAGCAGCTTAGGGGCGGGACAGACCTACGAGCAGTACTTC. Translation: CASSLGAGQTYEQYF.

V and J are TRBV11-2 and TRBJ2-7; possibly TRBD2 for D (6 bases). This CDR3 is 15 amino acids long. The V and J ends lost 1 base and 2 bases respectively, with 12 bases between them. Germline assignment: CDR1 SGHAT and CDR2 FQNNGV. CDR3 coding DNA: TGTGCCAGCAGCTTAGGACCGGGGGTGACCTACGAGCAGTACTTC. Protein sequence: CASSLGPGVTYEQYF.

CDR3 sequence (DNA): TGTGCCAGCAGTGAATCGGCAGGGTGGGAAGATGAGCAGTTCTTC. Its protein is CASSESAGWEDEQFF. The chain links TRBV2 to TRBJ2-1, with D perhaps matching TRBD1 (5 bases). CDR1 and CDR2 (germline): SNHLY, FYNNEI. CDR3 length: 15 amino acids. The V and J ends lost 2 bases and 8 bases respectively, with 16 bases between them.

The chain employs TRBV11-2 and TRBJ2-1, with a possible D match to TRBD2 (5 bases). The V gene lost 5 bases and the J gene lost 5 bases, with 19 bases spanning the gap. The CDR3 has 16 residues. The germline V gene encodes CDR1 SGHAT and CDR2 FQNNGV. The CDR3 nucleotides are TGTGCCAGCAGCCGCCTTAAAGGACTTCTAAACAATGAGCAGTTCTTC. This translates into CASSRLKGLLNNEQFF.

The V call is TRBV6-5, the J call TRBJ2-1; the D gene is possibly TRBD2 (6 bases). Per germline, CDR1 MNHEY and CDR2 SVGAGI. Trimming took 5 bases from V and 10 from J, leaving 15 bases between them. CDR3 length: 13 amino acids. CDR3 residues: CASSNLVAGEQFF. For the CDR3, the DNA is TGTGCCAGCAGTAACCTAGTGGCGGGGGAGCAGTTCTTC.

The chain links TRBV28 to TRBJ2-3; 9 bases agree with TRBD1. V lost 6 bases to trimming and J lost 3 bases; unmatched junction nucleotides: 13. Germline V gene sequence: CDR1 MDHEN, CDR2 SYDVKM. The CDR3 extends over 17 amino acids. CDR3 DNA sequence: TGTGCCAGCAGCCCGGATCTCACAGGGGGCCTTACAGATACGCAGTATTTT. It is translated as CASSPDLTGGLTDTQYF. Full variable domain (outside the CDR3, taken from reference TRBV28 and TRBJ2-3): DVKVTQSSRYLVKRTGEKVFLECVQDMDHENMFWYRQDPGLGLRLIYFSYDVKMKEKGDIPEGYSVSREKKERFSLILESASTNQTSMYLCASSPDLTGGLTDTQYFGPGTRLTVL.

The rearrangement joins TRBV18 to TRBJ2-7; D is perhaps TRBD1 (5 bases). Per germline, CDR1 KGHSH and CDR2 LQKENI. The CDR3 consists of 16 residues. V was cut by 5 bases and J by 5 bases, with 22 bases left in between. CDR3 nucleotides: TGTGCCAGCTCAACGACAGTCCTCCCGGCCGGTAACGAGCAGTACTTC. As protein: CASSTTVLPAGNEQYF.

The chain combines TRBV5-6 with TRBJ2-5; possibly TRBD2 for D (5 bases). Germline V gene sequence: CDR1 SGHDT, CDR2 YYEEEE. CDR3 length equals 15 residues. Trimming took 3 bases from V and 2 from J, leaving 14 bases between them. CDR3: CASSSPPRVQETQYF. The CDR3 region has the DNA TGTGCCAGCAGCTCCCCCCCGCGGGTGCAAGAGACCCAGTACTTC.

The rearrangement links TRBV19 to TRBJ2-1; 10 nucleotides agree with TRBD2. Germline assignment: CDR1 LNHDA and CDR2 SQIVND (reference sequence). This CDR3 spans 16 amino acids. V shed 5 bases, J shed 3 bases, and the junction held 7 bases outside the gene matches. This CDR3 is CASSASGGPLYNEQFF. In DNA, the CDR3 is TGTGCCAGTAGTGCTAGCGGGGGCCCACTCTACAATGAGCAGTTCTTC.

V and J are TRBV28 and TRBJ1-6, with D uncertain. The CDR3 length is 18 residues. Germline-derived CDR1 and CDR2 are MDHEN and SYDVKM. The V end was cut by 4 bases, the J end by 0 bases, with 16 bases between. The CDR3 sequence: CASSSLPGTSSYNSPLHF. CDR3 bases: TGTGCCAGCAGTTCTTTGCCTGGAACTAGCTCCTATAATTCACCCCTCCACTTT. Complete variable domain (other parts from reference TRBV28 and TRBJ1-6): DVKVTQSSRYLVKRTGEKVFLECVQDMDHENMFWYRQDPGLGLRLIYFSYDVKMKEKGDIPEGYSVSREKKERFSLILESASTNQTSMYLCASSSLPGTSSYNSPLHFGNGTRLTVT.

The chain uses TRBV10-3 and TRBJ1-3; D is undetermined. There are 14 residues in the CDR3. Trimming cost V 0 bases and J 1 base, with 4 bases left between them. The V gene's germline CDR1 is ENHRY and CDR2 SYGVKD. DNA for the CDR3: TGTGCCATCAGTGAGTCGAGTTCTGGAAACACCATATATTTT. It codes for CAISESSSGNTIYF.

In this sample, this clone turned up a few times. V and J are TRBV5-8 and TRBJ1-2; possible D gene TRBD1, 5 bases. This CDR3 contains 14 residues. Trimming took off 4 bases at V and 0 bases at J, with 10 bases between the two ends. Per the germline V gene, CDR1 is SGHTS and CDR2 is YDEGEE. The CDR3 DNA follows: TGTGCCAGCAGCCGGGGACTGTCTAACTATGGCTACACCTTC. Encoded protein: CASSRGLSNYGYTF.

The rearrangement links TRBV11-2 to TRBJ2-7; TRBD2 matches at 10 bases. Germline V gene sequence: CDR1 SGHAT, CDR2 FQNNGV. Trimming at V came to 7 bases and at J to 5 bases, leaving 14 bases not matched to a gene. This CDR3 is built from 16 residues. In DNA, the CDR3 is TGTGCCAGCACCAATAAACTAGCGGGGTTTCACCACGAGCAGTACTTC. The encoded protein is CASTNKLAGFHHEQYF.

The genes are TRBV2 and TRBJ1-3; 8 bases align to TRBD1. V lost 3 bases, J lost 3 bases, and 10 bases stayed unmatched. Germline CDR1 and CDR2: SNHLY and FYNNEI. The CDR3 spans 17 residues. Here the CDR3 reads CASSDPYDRGGGNTIYF. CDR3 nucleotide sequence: TGTGCCAGCAGTGACCCTTATGACAGGGGCGGTGGAAACACCATATATTTT.

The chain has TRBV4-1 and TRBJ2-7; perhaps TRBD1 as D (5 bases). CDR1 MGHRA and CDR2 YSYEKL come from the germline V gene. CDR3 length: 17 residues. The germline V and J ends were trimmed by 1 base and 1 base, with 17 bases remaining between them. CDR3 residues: CASSQVINQGLSYEQYF. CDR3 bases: TGCGCCAGCAGCCAAGTTATCAATCAGGGATTGTCCTACGAGCAGTACTTC.

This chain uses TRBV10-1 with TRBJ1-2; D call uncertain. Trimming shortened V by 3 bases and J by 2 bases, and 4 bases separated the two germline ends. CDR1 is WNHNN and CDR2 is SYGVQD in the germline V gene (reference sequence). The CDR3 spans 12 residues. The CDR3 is CASSDQNYGYTF. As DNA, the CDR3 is TGCGCCAGCAGTGACCAGAACTATGGCTACACCTTC.

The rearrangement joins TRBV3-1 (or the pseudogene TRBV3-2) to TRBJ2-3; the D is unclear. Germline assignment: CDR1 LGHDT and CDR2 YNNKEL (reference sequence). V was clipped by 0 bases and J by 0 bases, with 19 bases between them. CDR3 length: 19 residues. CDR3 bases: TGTGCCAGCAGCCAAGAACGGCGGAGTTCCGTGTCCAGCACAGATACGCAGTATTTT. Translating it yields CASSQERRSSVSSTDTQYF.

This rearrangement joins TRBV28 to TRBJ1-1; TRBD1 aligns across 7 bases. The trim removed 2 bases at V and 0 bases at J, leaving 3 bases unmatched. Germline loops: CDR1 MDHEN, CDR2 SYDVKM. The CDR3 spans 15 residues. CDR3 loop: CASSLPDRVNTEAFF. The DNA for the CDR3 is TGTGCCAGCAGTTTACCCGACAGGGTGAACACTGAAGCTTTCTTT.

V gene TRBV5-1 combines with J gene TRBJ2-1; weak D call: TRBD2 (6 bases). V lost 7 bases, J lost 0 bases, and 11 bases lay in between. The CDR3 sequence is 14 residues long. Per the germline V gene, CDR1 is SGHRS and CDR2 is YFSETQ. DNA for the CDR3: TGCGCCAGCTACGCGGGGAGCTCCTACAATGAGCAGTTCTTC. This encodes CASYAGSSYNEQFF.

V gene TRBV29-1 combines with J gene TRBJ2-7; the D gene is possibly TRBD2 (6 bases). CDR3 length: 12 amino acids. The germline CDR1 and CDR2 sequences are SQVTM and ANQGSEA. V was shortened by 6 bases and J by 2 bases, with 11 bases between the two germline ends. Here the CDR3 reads CSVRRDAYEQYF. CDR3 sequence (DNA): TGCAGCGTGCGGAGGGACGCCTACGAGCAGTACTTC.

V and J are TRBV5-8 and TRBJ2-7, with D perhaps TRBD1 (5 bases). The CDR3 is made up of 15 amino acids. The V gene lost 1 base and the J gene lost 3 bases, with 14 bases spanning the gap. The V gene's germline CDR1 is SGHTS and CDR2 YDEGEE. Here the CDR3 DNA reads TGTGCCAGCAGCTTGATGTTGACAGCGAACTACGAGCAGTACTTC. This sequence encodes CASSLMLTANYEQYF.

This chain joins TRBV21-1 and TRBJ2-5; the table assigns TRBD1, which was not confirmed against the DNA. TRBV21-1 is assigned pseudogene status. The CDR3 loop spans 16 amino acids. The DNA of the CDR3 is TGTGCCAGCAGCAAAGCGCGGTACAGGGGGCGAGAGACCCAGTACTTC. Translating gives CASSKARYRGRETQYF.

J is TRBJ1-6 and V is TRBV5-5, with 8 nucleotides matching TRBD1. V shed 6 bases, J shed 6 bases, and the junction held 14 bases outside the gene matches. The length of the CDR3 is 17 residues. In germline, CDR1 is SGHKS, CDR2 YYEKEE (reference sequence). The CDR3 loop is CASKDLDRVIGNSPLHF. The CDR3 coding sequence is TGTGCCAGCAAGGACCTGGACAGGGTGATTGGTAATTCACCCCTCCACTTT.

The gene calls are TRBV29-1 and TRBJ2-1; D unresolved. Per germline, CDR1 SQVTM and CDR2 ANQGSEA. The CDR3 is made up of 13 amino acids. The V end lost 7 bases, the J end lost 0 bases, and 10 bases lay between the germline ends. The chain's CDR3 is CSGFLSSYNEQFF. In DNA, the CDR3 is TGCAGCGGATTTTTGAGCTCCTACAATGAGCAGTTCTTC.

The chain's CDR3 is CASSEQGTGTYEQYF. CDR3 nucleotides: TGTGCCAGCAGCGAACAAGGGACAGGGACCTACGAGCAGTACTTC. The chain employs TRBV3-1 (or the pseudogene TRBV3-2) and TRBJ2-7; TRBD1 matches 9 bases. Germline CDR1 reads LGHDT; CDR2 reads YNNKEL (reference sequence). V trimming: 5 bases; J trimming: 2 bases; junction bases outside the gene matches: 7. The CDR3 runs to 15 residues.

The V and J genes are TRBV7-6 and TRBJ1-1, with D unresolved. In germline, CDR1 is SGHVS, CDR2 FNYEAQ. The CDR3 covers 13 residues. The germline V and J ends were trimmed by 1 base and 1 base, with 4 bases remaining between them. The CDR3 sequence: CASSLGRNTEAFF. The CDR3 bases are TGTGCCAGCAGCTTAGGCAGGAACACTGAAGCTTTCTTT.

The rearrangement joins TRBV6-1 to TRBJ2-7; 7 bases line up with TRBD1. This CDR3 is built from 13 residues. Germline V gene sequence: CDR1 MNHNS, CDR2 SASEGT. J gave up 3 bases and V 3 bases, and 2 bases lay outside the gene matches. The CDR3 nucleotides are TGTGCCAGCAGTGATAGGACAGGCTACGAGCAGTACTTC. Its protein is CASSDRTGYEQYF.

The CDR3 sequence: CASSRTGGFNEKLFF. Written as DNA, the CDR3 is TGTGCCAGCAGTCGAACAGGGGGCTTCAATGAAAAACTGTTTTTT. This chain links TRBV13 with TRBJ1-4; 9 bases agree with TRBD1. Unmatched junction bases numbered 7, after V lost 6 bases and J lost 5 bases. Germline CDR1 PRHDT, CDR2 FYEKMQ (reference sequence). The CDR3 contains 15 residues.